One T cell receptor beta chain is described in this entry. This sample is part of a study of blood T cell repertoires in COVID-19. Study information: Acute-phase and convalescent COVID-19 samples originated in the United States, Italy and Spain.

CDR3 length equals 14 residues. J lost 4 bases, V lost 1 base, and 1 base had no gene match. Per the germline V gene, CDR1 is SGDLS and CDR2 is YYNGEE. Original handling: Quantification of nucleated cells was approximated via reference gene primer amplification. Using immunoSEQ multiplex PCR, the repertoire was profiled, and TCRdb retains in-frame clones only, with some absent. For V, J and clone size, that table is used; D and trimming come from the DNA. The sample has approximately 50,000 clones, about 88% seen once. Sequencing input: peripheral blood. This TCR derives from a human donor in a cohort sampled during active COVID-19. The chain couples TRBV9 to TRBJ1-4; 7 bases line up with TRBD1. The CDR3 loop reads CASSVQGGNEKLFF. For the CDR3, the DNA is TGTGCCAGCAGCGTACAGGGGGGTAATGAAAAACTGTTTTTT.